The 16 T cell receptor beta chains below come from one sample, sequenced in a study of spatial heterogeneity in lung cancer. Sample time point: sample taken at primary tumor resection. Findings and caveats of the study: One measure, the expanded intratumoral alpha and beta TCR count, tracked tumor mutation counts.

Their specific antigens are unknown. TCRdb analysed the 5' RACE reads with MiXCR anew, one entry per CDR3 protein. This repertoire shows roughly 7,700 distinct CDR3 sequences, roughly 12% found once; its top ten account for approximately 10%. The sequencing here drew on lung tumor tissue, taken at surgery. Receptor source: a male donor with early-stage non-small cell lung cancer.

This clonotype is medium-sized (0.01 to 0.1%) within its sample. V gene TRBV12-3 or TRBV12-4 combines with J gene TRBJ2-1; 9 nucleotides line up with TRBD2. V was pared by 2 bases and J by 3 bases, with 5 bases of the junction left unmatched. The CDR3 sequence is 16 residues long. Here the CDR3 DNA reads TGTGCCAGCAGTTTACGGAATAGCGGGAGCTACAATGAGCAGTTCTTC. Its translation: CASSLRNSGSYNEQFF.

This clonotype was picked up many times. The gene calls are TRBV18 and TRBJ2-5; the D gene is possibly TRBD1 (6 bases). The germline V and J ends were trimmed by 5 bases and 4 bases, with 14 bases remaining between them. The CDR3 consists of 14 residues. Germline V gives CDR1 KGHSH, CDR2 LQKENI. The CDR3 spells CASSSGVARETQYF. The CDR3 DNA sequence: TGTGCCAGCTCATCAGGGGTGGCAAGAGAGACCCAGTACTTC. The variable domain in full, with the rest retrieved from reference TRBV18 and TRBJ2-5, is NAGVMQNPRHLVRRRGQEARLRCSPMKGHSHVYWYRQLPEEGLKFMVYLQKENIIDESGMPKERFSAEFPKEGPSILRIQQVVRGDSAAYFCASSSGVARETQYFGPGTRLLVL.

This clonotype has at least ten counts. CDR3 sequence: CASSFSLPGELFF. For the CDR3, the DNA is TGTGCCAGCAGCTTCAGTCTCCCCGGGGAGCTGTTTTTT. V and J are TRBV7-2 and TRBJ2-2; unclear D gene. Germline V gene lookup returns CDR1 SGHTA and CDR2 FQGNSA. V gave up 3 bases and J gave up 6 bases, with 8 bases separating them. CDR3 length: 13 residues.

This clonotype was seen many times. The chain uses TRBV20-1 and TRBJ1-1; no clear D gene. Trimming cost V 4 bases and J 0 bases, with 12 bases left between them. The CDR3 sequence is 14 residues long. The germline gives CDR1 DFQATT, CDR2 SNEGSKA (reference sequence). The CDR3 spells CSAMAQPLNTEAFF. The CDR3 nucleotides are TGCAGTGCTATGGCACAGCCTCTGAACACTGAAGCTTTCTTT.

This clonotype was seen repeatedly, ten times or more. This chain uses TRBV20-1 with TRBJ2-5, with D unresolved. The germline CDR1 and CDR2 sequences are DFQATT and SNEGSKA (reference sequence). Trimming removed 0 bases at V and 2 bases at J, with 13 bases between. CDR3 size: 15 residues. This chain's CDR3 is CSARDQVQRQETQYF. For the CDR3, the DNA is TGCAGTGCTAGAGATCAAGTACAGCGTCAAGAGACCCAGTACTTC.

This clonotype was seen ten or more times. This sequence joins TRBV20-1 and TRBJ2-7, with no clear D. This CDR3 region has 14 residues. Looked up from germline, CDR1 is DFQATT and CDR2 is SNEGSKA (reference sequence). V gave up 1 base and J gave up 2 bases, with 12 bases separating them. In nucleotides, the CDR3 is TGCAGTGCTAGAGGCCTGAAGACAACCTACGAGCAGTACTTC. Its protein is CSARGLKTTYEQYF.

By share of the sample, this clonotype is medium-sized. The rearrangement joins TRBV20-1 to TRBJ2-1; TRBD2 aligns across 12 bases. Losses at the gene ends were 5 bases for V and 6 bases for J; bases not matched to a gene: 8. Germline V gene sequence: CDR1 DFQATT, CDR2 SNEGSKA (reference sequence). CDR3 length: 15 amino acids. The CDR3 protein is CSADGLAGPGNEQFF. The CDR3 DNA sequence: TGCAGTGCTGATGGACTAGCGGGACCGGGCAATGAGCAGTTCTTC.

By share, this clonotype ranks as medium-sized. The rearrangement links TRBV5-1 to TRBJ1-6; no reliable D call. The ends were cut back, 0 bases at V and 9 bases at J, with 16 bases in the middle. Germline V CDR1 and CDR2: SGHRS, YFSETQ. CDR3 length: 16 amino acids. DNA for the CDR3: TGCGCCAGCAGCTTGGGGTGGGCAATCAACGGTTCACCCCTCCACTTT. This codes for CASSLGWAINGSPLHF.

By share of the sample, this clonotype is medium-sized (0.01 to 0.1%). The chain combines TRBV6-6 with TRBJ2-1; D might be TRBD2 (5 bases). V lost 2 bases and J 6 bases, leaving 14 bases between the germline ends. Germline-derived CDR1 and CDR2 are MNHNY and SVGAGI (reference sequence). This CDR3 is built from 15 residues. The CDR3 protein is CASSYEAGRSNEQFF. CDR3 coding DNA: TGTGCCAGCAGTTACGAGGCGGGTAGGTCCAATGAGCAGTTCTTC.

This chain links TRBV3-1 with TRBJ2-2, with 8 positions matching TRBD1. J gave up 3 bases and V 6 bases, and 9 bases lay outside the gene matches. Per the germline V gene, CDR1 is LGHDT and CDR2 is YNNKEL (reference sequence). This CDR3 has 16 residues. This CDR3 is CASRTTGTGYTGELFF. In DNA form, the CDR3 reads TGTGCCAGCAGAACAACGGGGACAGGTTACACCGGGGAGCTGTTTTTT.

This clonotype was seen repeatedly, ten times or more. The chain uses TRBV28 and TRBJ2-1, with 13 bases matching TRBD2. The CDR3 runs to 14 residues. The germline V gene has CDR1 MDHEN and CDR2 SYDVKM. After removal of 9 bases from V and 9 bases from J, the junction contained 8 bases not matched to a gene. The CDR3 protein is CASTRTSGSAEQFF. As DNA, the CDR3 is TGTGCCAGTACTCGGACTAGCGGGAGCGCTGAGCAGTTCTTC.

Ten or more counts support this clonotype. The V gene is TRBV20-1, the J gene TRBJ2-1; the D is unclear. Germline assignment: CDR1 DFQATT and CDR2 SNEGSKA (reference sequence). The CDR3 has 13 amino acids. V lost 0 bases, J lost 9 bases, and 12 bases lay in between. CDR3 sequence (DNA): TGCAGTGCTAGAGATGGTCTTAGCCTTGAGCAGTTCTTC. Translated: CSARDGLSLEQFF.

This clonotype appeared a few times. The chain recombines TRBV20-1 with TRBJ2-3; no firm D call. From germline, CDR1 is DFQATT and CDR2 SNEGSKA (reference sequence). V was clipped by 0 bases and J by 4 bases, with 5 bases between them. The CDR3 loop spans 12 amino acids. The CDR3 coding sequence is TGCAGTGCTAGAGATCGAGCAGATACGCAGTATTTT. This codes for CSARDRADTQYF.

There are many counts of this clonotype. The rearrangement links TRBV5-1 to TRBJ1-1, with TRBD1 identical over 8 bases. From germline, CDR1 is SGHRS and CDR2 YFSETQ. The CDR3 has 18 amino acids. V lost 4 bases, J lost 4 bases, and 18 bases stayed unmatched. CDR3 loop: CASSATLGQGQGGTEAFF. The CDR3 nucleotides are TGCGCCAGCAGCGCCACCCTAGGACAGGGTCAGGGAGGCACTGAAGCTTTCTTT.

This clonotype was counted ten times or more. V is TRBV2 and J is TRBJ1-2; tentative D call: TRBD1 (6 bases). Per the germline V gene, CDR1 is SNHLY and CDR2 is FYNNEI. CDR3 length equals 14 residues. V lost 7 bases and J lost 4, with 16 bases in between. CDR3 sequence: CASTRGGVSYGYTF. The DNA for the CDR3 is TGTGCCAGCACTAGGGGGGGTGTGAGCTATGGCTACACCTTC.

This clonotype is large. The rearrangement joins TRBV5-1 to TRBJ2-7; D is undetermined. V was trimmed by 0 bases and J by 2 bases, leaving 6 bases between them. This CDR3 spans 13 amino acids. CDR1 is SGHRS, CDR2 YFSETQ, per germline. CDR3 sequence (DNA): TGCGCCAGCAGCTTGGCGGACGCCTACGAGCAGTACTTC. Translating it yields CASSLADAYEQYF.